This T cell receptor (beta chain) is from a study of T cell responses to AZD1222 COVID-19 vaccine. The wider study: Pooling covered second doses at about 4 or about 12 weeks.

The length of the CDR3 is 17 residues. Germline loops: CDR1 SGHTS, CDR2 YDEGEE. The V end lost 0 bases, the J end lost 2 bases, and 15 bases lay between the germline ends. Sequencing used immunoSEQ multiplex PCR; TCRdb keeps in-frame clones, though not all of them. The table records approximately 190,000 clones, just over 90% of them present only once. The V and J genes are TRBV5-8 and TRBJ1-3; D possibly corresponds to TRBD1 (5 bases). Sequenced here: peripheral blood, sampled on day 0 of AZD1222 vaccination. This receptor was identified in an adult in good health. Here the CDR3 reads CASSLGRGSLTGNTIYF. In DNA, the CDR3 is TGTGCCAGCAGCTTGGGGAGGGGATCCCTAACTGGAAACACCATATATTTT. The full variable domain, rest sourced from reference TRBV5-8 and TRBJ1-3, is EAGVTQSPTHLIKTRGQQATLRCSPISGHTSVYWYQQALGLGLQFLLWYDEGEERNRGNFPPRFSGRQFPNYSSELNVNALELEDSALYLCASSLGRGSLTGNTIYFGEGSWLTVV.